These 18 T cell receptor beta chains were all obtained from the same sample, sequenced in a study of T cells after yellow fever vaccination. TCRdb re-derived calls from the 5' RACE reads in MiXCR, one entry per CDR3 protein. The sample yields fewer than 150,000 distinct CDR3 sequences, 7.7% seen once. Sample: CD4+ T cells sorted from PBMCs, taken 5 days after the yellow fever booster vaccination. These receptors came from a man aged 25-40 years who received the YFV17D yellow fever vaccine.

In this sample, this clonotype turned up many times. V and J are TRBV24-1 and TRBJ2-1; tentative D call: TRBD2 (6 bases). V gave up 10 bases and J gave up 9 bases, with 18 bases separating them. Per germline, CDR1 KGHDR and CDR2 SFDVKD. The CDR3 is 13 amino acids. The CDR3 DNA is TGTGCCACTAGGGCGGGGTTCGGAGGTGAGCAGTTCTTC. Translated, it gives CATRAGFGGEQFF.

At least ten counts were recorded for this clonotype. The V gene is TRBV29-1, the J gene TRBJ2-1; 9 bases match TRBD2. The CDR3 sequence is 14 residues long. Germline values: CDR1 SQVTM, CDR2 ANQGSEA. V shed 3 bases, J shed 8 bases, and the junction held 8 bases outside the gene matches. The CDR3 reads CSVEKGTSRDEQFF. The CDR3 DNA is TGCAGCGTTGAGAAGGGGACTAGCCGGGATGAGCAGTTCTTC.

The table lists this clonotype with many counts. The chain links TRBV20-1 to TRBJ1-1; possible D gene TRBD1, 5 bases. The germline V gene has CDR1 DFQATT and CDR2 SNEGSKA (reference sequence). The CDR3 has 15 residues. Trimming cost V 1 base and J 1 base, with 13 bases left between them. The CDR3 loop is CSARVGAARNTEAFF. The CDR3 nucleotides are TGCAGTGCTAGAGTCGGGGCAGCGAGGAACACTGAAGCTTTCTTT.

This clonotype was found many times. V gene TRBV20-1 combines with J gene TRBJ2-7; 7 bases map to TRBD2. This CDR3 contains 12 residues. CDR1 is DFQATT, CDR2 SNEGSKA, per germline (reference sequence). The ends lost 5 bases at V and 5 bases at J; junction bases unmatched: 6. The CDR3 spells CSAPRLADEQYF. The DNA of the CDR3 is TGCAGTGCTCCCCGACTAGCCGACGAGCAGTACTTC.

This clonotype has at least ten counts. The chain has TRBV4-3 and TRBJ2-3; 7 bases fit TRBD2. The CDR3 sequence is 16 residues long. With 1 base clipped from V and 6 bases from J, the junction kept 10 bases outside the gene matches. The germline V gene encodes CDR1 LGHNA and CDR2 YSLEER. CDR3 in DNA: TGCGCCAGCAGCCAAGGCGGCGGGAGATTTTTTGATACGCAGTATTTT. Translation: CASSQGGGRFFDTQYF.

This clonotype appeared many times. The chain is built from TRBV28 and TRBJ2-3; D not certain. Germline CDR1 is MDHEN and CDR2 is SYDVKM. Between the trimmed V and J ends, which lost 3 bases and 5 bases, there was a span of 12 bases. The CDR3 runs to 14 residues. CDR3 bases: TGTGCCAGCAGTTTCTTCCACCAGATAGATACGCAGTATTTT. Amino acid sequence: CASSFFHQIDTQYF. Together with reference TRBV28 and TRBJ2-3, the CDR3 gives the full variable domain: DVKVTQSSRYLVKRTGEKVFLECVQDMDHENMFWYRQDPGLGLRLIYFSYDVKMKEKGDIPEGYSVSREKKERFSLILESASTNQTSMYLCASSFFHQIDTQYFGPGTRLTVL.

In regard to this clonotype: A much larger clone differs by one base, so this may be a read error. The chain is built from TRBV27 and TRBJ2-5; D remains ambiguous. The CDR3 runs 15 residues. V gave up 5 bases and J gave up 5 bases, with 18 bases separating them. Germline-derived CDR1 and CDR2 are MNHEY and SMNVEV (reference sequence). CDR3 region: CASSVMSHARETQYF. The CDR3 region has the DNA TGTGCCAGCAGTGTGATGTCCCACGCGCGGGAGACCCAGTACTTC.

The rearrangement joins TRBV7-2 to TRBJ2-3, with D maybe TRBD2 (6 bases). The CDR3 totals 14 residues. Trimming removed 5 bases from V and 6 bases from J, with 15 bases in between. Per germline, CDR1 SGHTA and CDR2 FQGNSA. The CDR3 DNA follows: TGTGCCAGCAGCCGCCGGAGGGGAACCGATACGCAGTATTTT. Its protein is CASSRRRGTDTQYF. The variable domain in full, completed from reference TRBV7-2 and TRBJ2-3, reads GAGVSQSPSNKVTEKGKDVELRCDPISGHTALYWYRQSLGQGLEFLIYFQGNSAPDKSGLPSDRFSAERTGGSVSTLTIQRTQQEDSAVYLCASSRRRGTDTQYFGPGTRLTVL.

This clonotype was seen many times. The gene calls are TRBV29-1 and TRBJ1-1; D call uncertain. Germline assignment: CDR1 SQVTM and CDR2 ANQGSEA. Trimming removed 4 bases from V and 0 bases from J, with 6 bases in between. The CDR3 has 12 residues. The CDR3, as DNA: TGCAGCGTTGCCGGAGTGAACACTGAAGCTTTCTTT. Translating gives CSVAGVNTEAFF.

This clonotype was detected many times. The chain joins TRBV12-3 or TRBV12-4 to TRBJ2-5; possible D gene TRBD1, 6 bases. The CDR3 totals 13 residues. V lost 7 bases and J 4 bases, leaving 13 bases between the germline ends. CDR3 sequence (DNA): TGTGCCAGCATGAAGAACAGGGCAGAGACCCAGTACTTC. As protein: CASMKNRAETQYF.

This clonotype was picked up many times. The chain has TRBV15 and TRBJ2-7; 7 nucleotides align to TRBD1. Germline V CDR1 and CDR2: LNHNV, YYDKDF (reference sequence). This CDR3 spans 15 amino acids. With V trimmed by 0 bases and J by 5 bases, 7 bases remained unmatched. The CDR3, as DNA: TGTGCCACCAGCAGAGATCTGACAGGGCGCAACGAGCAGTACTTC. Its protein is CATSRDLTGRNEQYF.

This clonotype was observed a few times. CDR3 nucleotides: TGCGCCAGCAGCCAAGATCCGAGTTTGGGGAATTCGGACACCGGGGAGCTGTTTTTT. Residues: CASSQDPSLGNSDTGELFF. The chain couples TRBV4-1 to TRBJ2-2; D is unresolved. CDR1 and CDR2 (germline): MGHRA, YSYEKL. V was cut by 0 bases and J by 3 bases, with 20 bases left in between. This CDR3 has 19 amino acids.

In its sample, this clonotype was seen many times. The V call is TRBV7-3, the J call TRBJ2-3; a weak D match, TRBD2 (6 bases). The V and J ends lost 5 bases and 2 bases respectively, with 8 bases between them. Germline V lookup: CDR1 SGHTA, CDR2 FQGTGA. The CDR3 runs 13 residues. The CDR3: CASSPGATDTQYF. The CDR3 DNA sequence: TGTGCCAGCAGCCCGGGAGCCACAGATACGCAGTATTTT.

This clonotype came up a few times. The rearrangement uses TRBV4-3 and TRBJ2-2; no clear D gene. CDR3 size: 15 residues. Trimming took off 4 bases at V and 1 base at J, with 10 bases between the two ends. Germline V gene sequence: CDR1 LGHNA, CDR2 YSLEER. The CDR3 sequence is CASSLLDRNTGELFF. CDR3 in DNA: TGCGCCAGCAGCCTTTTAGATCGGAACACCGGGGAGCTGTTTTTT.

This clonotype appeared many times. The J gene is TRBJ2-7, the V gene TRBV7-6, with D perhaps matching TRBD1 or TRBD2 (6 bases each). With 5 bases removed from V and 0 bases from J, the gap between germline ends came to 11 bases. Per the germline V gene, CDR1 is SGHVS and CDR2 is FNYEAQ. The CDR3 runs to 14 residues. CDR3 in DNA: TGTGCCAGCAGCCTGCGGGACAACTCCTACGAGCAGTACTTC. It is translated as CASSLRDNSYEQYF.

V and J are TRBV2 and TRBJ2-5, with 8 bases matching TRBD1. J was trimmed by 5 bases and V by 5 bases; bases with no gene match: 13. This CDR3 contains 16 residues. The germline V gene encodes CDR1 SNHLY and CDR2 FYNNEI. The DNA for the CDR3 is TGTGCCAGCAGTCTCCCCTTGGCCAGGGGGCTGGAGACCCAGTACTTC. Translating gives CASSLPLARGLETQYF.

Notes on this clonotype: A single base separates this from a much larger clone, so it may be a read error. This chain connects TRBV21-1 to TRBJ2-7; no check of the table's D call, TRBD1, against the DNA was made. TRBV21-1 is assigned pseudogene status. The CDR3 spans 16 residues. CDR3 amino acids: CASSKDRQGTPYEQYF. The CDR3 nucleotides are TGTGCCAGCAGCAAAGACAGACAGGGCACACCCTACGAGCAGTACTTC.

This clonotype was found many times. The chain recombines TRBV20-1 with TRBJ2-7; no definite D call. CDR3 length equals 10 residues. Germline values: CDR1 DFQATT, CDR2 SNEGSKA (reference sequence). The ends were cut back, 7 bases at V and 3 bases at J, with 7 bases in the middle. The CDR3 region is CSVSNYEQYF. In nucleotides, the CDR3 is TGCAGTGTATCAAACTACGAGCAGTACTTC.